Shown below are 31 T cell receptor beta chains from a single sample sequenced in a study of T cell responses to AZD1222 COVID-19 vaccine. This table comes from immunoSEQ multiplex PCR, and its TCRdb copy is limited to in-frame clones, with some not included. The sample includes fewer than 45,000 clones, 70% to 90% of them seen just once. The input for sequencing was peripheral blood, taken on day 0 of AZD1222 vaccination. The receptors were sampled from an adult in good health.

This rearrangement joins TRBV19 to TRBJ1-1; a possible D gene is TRBD1 (6 bases). The ends were cut back, 6 bases at V and 5 bases at J, with 16 bases in the middle. Germline V gene data show CDR1 as LNHDA and CDR2 as SQIVND (reference sequence). This CDR3 has 14 amino acids. CDR3 nucleotides: TGTGCCAGTAGAACACAGGGTTGGAAAACTGAAGCTTTCTTT. Translated: CASRTQGWKTEAFF. The entire variable domain, with the rest obtained from reference TRBV19 and TRBJ1-1, is as follows: DGGITQSPKYLFRKEGQNVTLSCEQNLNHDAMYWYRQDPGQGLRLIYYSQIVNDFQKGDIAEGYSVSREKKESFPLTVTSAQKNPTAFYLCASRTQGWKTEAFFGQGTRLTVV.

The rearrangement uses TRBV7-2 and TRBJ1-4; 8 bases line up with TRBD1. The CDR3 contains 16 residues. Germline CDR1 is SGHTA and CDR2 is FQGNSA. V shed 5 bases, J shed 2 bases, and the junction held 7 bases outside the gene matches. CDR3 DNA: TGTGCCAGCAGCGGCGGACAGGGTTCGACTAATGAAAAACTGTTTTTT. It translates to CASSGGQGSTNEKLFF.

V is TRBV18 and J is TRBJ2-1; 7 nucleotides match TRBD1. The J segment lost 4 bases and the V segment lost 3 bases, leaving 6 bases of the junction unmatched. The CDR3 is 15 residues long. Germline V gene data show CDR1 as KGHSH and CDR2 as LQKENI. The chain's CDR3 is CASSPLGQIYNEQFF. Here the CDR3 DNA reads TGTGCCAGCTCACCCCTGGGACAGATATACAATGAGCAGTTCTTC. Drawing the rest from reference TRBV18 and TRBJ2-1, the complete variable domain is NAGVMQNPRHLVRRRGQEARLRCSPMKGHSHVYWYRQLPEEGLKFMVYLQKENIIDESGMPKERFSAEFPKEGPSILRIQQVVRGDSAAYFCASSPLGQIYNEQFFGPGTRLTVL.

Only one count was recorded for this clone. The J gene is TRBJ2-7, the V gene TRBV5-8; no clear D gene. V lost 4 bases to trimming and J lost 2 bases, with 13 bases between them. The CDR3 is made up of 14 amino acids. The germline V gene has CDR1 SGHTS and CDR2 YDEGEE. Here the CDR3 DNA reads TGTGCCAGCAGCGACGAATTGGGTCCCTACGAGCAGTACTTC. This gives the protein CASSDELGPYEQYF.

This clone was counted a single time. The V call is TRBV21-1, the J call TRBJ2-1. TRBV21-1 is reported as a pseudogene. The CDR3 runs to 16 residues. CDR3 residues: CANPIRGGPPYNEQFF. CDR3 sequence (DNA): TGTGCCAACCCGATCAGAGGGGGGCCCCCCTACAATGAGCAGTTCTTC.

In its sample, this clone was seen once. The J gene is TRBJ2-7, the V gene TRBV4-1; possibly TRBD1 for D (5 bases). The germline V gene encodes CDR1 MGHRA and CDR2 YSYEKL. V was clipped by 0 bases and J by 2 bases, with 11 bases between them. The CDR3 is 15 amino acids. For the CDR3, the DNA is TGCGCCAGCAGCCAAGATGGCAGGGATCCCTACGAGCAGTACTTC. Its protein product is CASSQDGRDPYEQYF.

This chain connects TRBV5-5 to TRBJ1-6, with a possible D match to TRBD1 (5 bases). CDR1 SGHKS and CDR2 YYEKEE come from the germline V gene (reference sequence). The germline V and J ends were trimmed by 3 bases and 9 bases, with 16 bases remaining between them. The CDR3 covers 15 residues. The CDR3 protein is CASSYGGERSSPLHF. The CDR3 bases are TGTGCCAGCAGCTACGGGGGGGAAAGGTCTTCACCCCTCCACTTT.

The chain has TRBV21-1 and TRBJ2-7. TRBV21-1 is listed as a pseudogene. The CDR3 has 15 residues. This CDR3 reads CASSKAAGTPYEQYF. The DNA of the CDR3 is TGTGCCAGCAGCAAAGCTGCAGGGACCCCCTACGAGCAGTACTTC.

This clone was seen a single time. The rearrangement links TRBV10-3 to TRBJ1-1; TRBD1 matches at 7 bases. The CDR3 runs to 16 residues. CDR1 and CDR2 from the germline V gene are ENHRY and SYGVKD. V dropped 8 bases and J dropped 1; count of bases not matched to a gene: 13. The CDR3 DNA reads as TGTGCCATCTCTTCCCAACAGGGGTTGGGGAACACTGAAGCTTTCTTT. Translated, it gives CAISSQQGLGNTEAFF.

This sequence joins TRBV29-1 and TRBJ2-5; D remains unclear. Trimming took 4 bases from V and 4 from J, leaving 13 bases between them. The germline V gene encodes CDR1 SQVTM and CDR2 ANQGSEA. CDR3 length: 13 residues. In DNA form, the CDR3 reads TGCAGCGTTGGGCACAGTGGGCCAGAGACCCAGTACTTC. It yields the protein CSVGHSGPETQYF.

This chain joins TRBV5-6 and TRBJ2-1; D tentatively fits TRBD1 or TRBD2 (5 bases each). Trimming removed 4 bases from V and 6 bases from J, with 17 bases in between. Germline V lookup: CDR1 SGHDT, CDR2 YYEEEE. This CDR3 region has 15 residues. CDR3 in DNA: TGTGCCAGCAGCCTGTCGGGACCCCGTGGCAATGAGCAGTTCTTC. It codes for CASSLSGPRGNEQFF.

The CDR3 sequence is CASRVVDRETQYF. As DNA, the CDR3 is TGCGCCAGCAGGGTGGTGGACAGAGAGACCCAGTACTTC. V gene TRBV5-1 combines with J gene TRBJ2-5; tentatively, D is TRBD1 (6 bases). Germline CDR1 is SGHRS and CDR2 is YFSETQ. This CDR3 region has 13 residues. V was trimmed by 5 bases and J by 4 bases, leaving 12 bases between them. Full variable domain (outside the CDR3, taken from reference TRBV5-1 and TRBJ2-5): KAGVTQTPRYLIKTRGQQVTLSCSPISGHRSVSWYQQTPGQGLQFLFEYFSETQRNKGNFPGRFSGRQFSNSRSEMNVSTLELGDSALYLCASRVVDRETQYFGPGTRLLVL.

This rearrangement joins TRBV7-8 to TRBJ1-2, with 9 bases that match TRBD1. Unmatched junction bases numbered 6, after V lost 5 bases and J lost 2 bases. Germline assignment: CDR1 SGHVS and CDR2 FQNEAQ. The CDR3 runs to 15 residues. The CDR3 DNA reads as TGTGCCAGCAGCGCCCGACAGGGGGGGAACTATGGCTACACCTTC. Translation gives CASSARQGGNYGYTF.

This chain uses TRBV20-1 with TRBJ2-7; 8 positions match TRBD1. V was pared by 0 bases and J by 11 bases, with 3 bases of the junction left unmatched. The germline gives CDR1 DFQATT, CDR2 SNEGSKA (reference sequence). The CDR3 length is 11 residues. CDR3 region: CSARDGQGEYF. The CDR3 nucleotides are TGCAGTGCTAGAGATGGACAGGGAGAGTACTTC.

The V call is TRBV13, the J call TRBJ1-6; D is perhaps TRBD1 (6 bases). Germline lookup yields CDR1 PRHDT and CDR2 FYEKMQ (reference sequence). CDR3 size: 14 residues. V lost 5 bases, J lost 9 bases, and 14 bases lay in between. The CDR3 DNA is TGTGCCAGCAGCCCCGCAGGGGTGGGTTCACCCCTCCACTTT. Amino acid sequence: CASSPAGVGSPLHF.

The chain uses TRBV5-4 and TRBJ2-3; D is possibly TRBD1 (6 bases). The CDR3 extends over 17 amino acids. Germline CDR1 is SGHNT and CDR2 is YYREEE (reference sequence). Trimming stripped 1 base from V and 4 bases from J, with 19 bases between. The CDR3 coding sequence is TGTGCCAGCAGCTTGTCCTGGGCAGGGGATTCGCCAGATACGCAGTATTTT. Translating gives CASSLSWAGDSPDTQYF.

J is TRBJ2-1 and V is TRBV19; 7 positions match TRBD1. The V and J ends lost 4 bases and 4 bases, in that order; junction bases with no gene match: 7. Germline CDR1 reads LNHDA; CDR2 reads SQIVND (reference sequence). This CDR3 is 15 amino acids long. CDR3 DNA: TGTGCCAGTAGTAAGGACAGGAGCAGGTACAATGAGCAGTTCTTC. It encodes CASSKDRSRYNEQFF. The complete variable domain, with remaining parts taken from reference TRBV19 and TRBJ2-1, reads DGGITQSPKYLFRKEGQNVTLSCEQNLNHDAMYWYRQDPGQGLRLIYYSQIVNDFQKGDIAEGYSVSREKKESFPLTVTSAQKNPTAFYLCASSKDRSRYNEQFFGPGTRLTVL.

The V call is TRBV7-8, the J call TRBJ1-5; D is unclear. The CDR3 has 13 amino acids. V lost 4 bases and J 5 bases, leaving 9 bases between the germline ends. The germline CDR1 and CDR2 sequences are SGHVS and FQNEAQ. CDR3 in DNA: TGTGCCAGCAGCTCAGGTATCGATCAGCCCCAGCATTTT. Translating it yields CASSSGIDQPQHF.

V is TRBV7-3 and J is TRBJ2-6; D is unclear. Germline CDR1 SGHTA, CDR2 FQGTGA. This CDR3 contains 13 residues. The V end was cut by 5 bases, the J end by 1 base, with 3 bases between. CDR3 in amino acids: CASSASGANVLTF. The CDR3 DNA follows: TGTGCCAGCAGCGCATCTGGGGCCAACGTCCTGACTTTC. The full variable domain, with the rest looked up from reference TRBV7-3 and TRBJ2-6, is GAGVSQTPSNKVTEKGKYVELRCDPISGHTALYWYRQSLGQGPEFLIYFQGTGAADDSGLPNDRFFAVRPEGSVSTLKIQRTERGDSAVYLCASSASGANVLTFGAGSRLTVL.

The chain employs TRBV7-9 and TRBJ2-1; 7 nucleotides match TRBD1. Germline V gene lookup returns CDR1 SEHNR and CDR2 FQNEAQ (reference sequence). This CDR3 comprises 13 residues. With V trimmed by 3 bases and J by 12 bases, 8 bases remained unmatched. The CDR3 DNA sequence: TGTGCCAGCAGCTTGCGACAGGGATTACCGCAGTTCTTC. Protein: CASSLRQGLPQFF. Full variable domain (missing parts from reference TRBV7-9 and TRBJ2-1): DTGVSQNPRHKITKRGQNVTFRCDPISEHNRLYWYRQTLGQGPEFLTYFQNEAQLEKSRLLSDRFSAERPKGSFSTLEIQRTEQGDSAMYLCASSLRQGLPQFFGPGTRLTVL.

J is TRBJ1-1 and V is TRBV5-1, with 7 bases aligning to TRBD1. In germline, CDR1 is SGHRS, CDR2 YFSETQ. The CDR3 consists of 17 residues. The V gene end was trimmed by 0 bases and the J gene end by 4 bases; junction bases not matched to a gene: 12. CDR3 region: CASSLGAGGALGTEAFF. The CDR3 DNA sequence: TGCGCCAGCAGCTTGGGGGCAGGGGGTGCGTTAGGCACTGAAGCTTTCTTT.

J is TRBJ2-4 and V is TRBV7-2; D uncertain. V lost 2 bases and J lost 3, with 8 bases in between. CDR3 length equals 14 residues. Germline CDR1 is SGHTA and CDR2 is FQGNSA. The CDR3 coding sequence is TGTGCCAGCAGCTTATCCCCGGGCAAAAACATTCAGTACTTC. Translation: CASSLSPGKNIQYF.

CDR3 in amino acids: CASSLRSYEQYF. The CDR3 DNA reads as TGTGCCAGCAGTTTGCGGAGCTACGAGCAGTACTTC. This chain uses TRBV12-3 or TRBV12-4 with TRBJ2-7; D is unclear. The CDR3 has 12 residues. V lost 3 bases, J lost 3 bases, and 6 bases lay in between.

The chain is built from TRBV21-1 and TRBJ2-7; TRBD1, as called in the table, went unchecked against the DNA. TRBV21-1 is shown as a pseudogene. CDR3 length equals 13 residues. The CDR3 loop is CASRESGYWEQYF. For the CDR3, the DNA is TGTGCCAGCCGTGAGTCAGGGTATTGGGAGCAGTACTTC.

V and J are TRBV5-6 and TRBJ2-3; 9 bases are a match to TRBD1. The CDR3 extends over 16 amino acids. J was trimmed by 5 bases and V by 3 bases; bases with no gene match: 10. Germline loops: CDR1 SGHDT, CDR2 YYEEEE. The CDR3 protein is CASSSVAQGAIDTQYF. In nucleotides, the CDR3 is TGTGCCAGCAGCTCCGTCGCACAGGGGGCAATAGATACGCAGTATTTT.

The chain recombines TRBV4-1 with TRBJ1-5; D might be TRBD1 (6 bases). Germline V gene sequence: CDR1 MGHRA, CDR2 YSYEKL. Trimming removed 5 bases at V and 6 bases at J, with 29 bases between. This CDR3 contains 19 residues. The CDR3 nucleotides are TGCGCCAGCAGCTTGATTCCGGGACAACGAGCCTATCACAGTCAGCCCCAGCATTTT. Its translation is CASSLIPGQRAYHSQPQHF.

The V call is TRBV28, the J call TRBJ1-2, with D perhaps TRBD1 (5 bases). The CDR3 loop spans 14 amino acids. V lost 6 bases to trimming and J lost 9 bases, with 20 bases between them. CDR1 is MDHEN and CDR2 is SYDVKM in the germline V gene. The chain's CDR3 is CASSLGAEWSRYTF. The CDR3 DNA follows: TGTGCCAGCAGCCTCGGGGCCGAGTGGTCGCGCTACACCTTC.

V is TRBV10-3 and J is TRBJ2-7; 8 bases match TRBD1. V lost 0 bases and J lost 3; bases outside the gene matches: 1. Germline CDR1 ENHRY, CDR2 SYGVKD. CDR3 length equals 14 residues. CDR3 protein: CAISESGQGYEQYF. The CDR3 region has the DNA TGTGCCATCAGTGAGTCTGGACAGGGCTACGAGCAGTACTTC.

The chain recombines TRBV27 with TRBJ2-7; no firm D call. Trimming took off 3 bases at V and 0 bases at J, with 3 bases between the two ends. Germline values: CDR1 MNHEY, CDR2 SMNVEV (reference sequence). The CDR3 runs to 12 residues. The CDR3 DNA reads TGTGCCAGCAGTTTTACCTCCTACGAGCAGTACTTC. Translated, it gives CASSFTSYEQYF.

In its sample, this clone ranks as medium-sized. The gene calls are TRBV28 and TRBJ1-1, with 9 bases matching TRBD1. V lost 9 bases, J lost 5 bases, and 16 bases stayed unmatched. CDR1 is MDHEN, CDR2 SYDVKM, per germline. The CDR3 consists of 16 residues. The DNA of the CDR3 is TGTGCCAGTCGTGATGACTACAGGGGGCTGAGGACTGAAGCTTTCTTT. It is translated as CASRDDYRGLRTEAFF.

This chain links TRBV6-1 with TRBJ2-7; D is undetermined. The length of the CDR3 is 15 residues. The germline V gene has CDR1 MNHNS and CDR2 SASEGT. The ends were cut back, 3 bases at V and 0 bases at J, with 12 bases in the middle. The CDR3 here is CASSESLAASYEQYF. In DNA, the CDR3 is TGTGCCAGCAGTGAGTCTCTGGCAGCCTCCTACGAGCAGTACTTC.